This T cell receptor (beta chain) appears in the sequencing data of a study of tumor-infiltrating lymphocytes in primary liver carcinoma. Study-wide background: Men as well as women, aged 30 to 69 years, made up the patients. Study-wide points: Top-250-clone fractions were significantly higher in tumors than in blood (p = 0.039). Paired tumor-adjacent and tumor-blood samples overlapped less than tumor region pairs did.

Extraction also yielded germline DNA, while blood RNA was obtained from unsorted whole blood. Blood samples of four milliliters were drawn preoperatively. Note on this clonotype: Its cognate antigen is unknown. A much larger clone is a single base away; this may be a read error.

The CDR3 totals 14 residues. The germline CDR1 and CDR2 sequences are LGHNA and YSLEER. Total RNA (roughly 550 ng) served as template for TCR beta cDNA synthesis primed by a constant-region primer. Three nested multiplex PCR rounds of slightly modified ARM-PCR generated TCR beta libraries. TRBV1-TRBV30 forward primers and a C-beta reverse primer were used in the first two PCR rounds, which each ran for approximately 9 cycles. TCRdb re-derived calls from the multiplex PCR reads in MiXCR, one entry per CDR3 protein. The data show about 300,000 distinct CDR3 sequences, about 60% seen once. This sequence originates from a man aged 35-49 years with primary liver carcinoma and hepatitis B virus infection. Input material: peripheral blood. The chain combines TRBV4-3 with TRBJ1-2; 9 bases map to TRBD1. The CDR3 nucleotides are TGCGCCAGCAACCAAGGGACAGGGTTCTATGGCTACACCTTC. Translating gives CASNQGTGFYGYTF.